This TCR beta chain comes out of a study of cytomegalovirus exposure and HLA in healthy donors. Study-wide context: Roughly 180 million T cells yielded 100 million to 130 million unique TCR beta sequences, as an earlier analysis found.

With respect to this clone: Antigen: not known.

PCR primers comprised 60 Vbeta and 13 Jbeta primers. Study processing details: A later analysis tallied approximately 87 million unique TCR beta chains, approximately 11 million of them shared. Some clones are missing from TCRdb's copy, which holds only in-frame ones; the method was immunoSEQ multiplex PCR. V and J calls and clone size follow that table, whereas D and trimming were derived from the DNA. Among more than 95,000 clones, roughly 70% were seen once, and the ten largest hold around 10%. Looked up from germline, CDR1 is LGHNA and CDR2 is YNFKEQ. The CDR3 consists of 19 residues. The J segment lost 0 bases and the V segment lost 4 bases, leaving 12 bases of the junction unmatched. Findings and limits, study-wide: In a later analysis, across HLA loci, associated TCR counts were highest for DRB1, lowest for HLA-C. The classifier was said to identify cytomegalovirus status with high specificity and sensitivity.

V is TRBV4-2 and J is TRBJ2-1; 10 bases align to TRBD2. Material: PBMCs. The sequence came from a woman aged 45-59 years in good health and CMV-seropositive. The CDR3 sequence: CASSPLGGLALNSYNEQFF. The DNA of the CDR3 is TGTGCCAGCAGCCCCCTGGGGGGACTAGCGCTTAACTCCTACAATGAGCAGTTCTTC.